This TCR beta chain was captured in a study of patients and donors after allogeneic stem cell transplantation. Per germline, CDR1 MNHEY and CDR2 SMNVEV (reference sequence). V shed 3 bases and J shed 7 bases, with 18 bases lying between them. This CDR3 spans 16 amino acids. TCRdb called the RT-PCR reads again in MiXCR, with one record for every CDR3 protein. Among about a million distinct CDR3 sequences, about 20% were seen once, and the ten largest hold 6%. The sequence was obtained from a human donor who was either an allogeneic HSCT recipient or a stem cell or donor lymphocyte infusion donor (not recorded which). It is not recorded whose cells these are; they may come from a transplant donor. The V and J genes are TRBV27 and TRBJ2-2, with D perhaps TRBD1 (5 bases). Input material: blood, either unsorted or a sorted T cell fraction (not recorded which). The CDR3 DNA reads TGTGCCAGCAGTTTCAAAAGGGGCGCGATCAACGGGGAGCTGTTTTTT. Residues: CASSFKRGAINGELFF.